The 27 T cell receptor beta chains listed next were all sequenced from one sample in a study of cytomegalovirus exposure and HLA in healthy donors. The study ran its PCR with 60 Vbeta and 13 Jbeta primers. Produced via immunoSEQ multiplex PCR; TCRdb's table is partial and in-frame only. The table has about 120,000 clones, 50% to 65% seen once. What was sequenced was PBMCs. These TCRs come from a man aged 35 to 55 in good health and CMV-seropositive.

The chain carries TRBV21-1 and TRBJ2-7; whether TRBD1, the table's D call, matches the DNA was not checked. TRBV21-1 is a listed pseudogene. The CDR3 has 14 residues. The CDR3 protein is CASSGGTGIDEQYF. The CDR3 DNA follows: TGTGCCAGCAGCGGCGGGACAGGGATCGACGAGCAGTACTTC.

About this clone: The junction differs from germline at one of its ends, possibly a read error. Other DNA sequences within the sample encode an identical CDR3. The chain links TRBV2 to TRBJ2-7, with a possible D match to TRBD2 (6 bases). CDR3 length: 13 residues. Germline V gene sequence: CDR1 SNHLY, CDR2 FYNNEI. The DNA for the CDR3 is TGCGCCAGCAGGGACTGGCACTCCTACGAGCAGTACTTC. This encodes CASRDWHSYEQYF. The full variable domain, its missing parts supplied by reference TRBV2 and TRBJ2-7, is EPEVTQTPSHQVTQMGQEVILRCVPISNHLYFYWYRQILGQKVEFLVSFYNNEISEKSEIFDDQFSVERPDGSNFTLKIRSTKLEDSAMYFCASRDWHSYEQYFGPGTRLTVT.

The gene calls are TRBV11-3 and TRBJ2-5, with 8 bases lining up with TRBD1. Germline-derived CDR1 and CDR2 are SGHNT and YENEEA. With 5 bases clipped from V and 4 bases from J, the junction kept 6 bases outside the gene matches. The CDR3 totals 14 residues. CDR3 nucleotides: TGTGCCAGCAGCCGACAGGGGTGGGGAGAGACCCAGTACTTC. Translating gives CASSRQGWGETQYF.

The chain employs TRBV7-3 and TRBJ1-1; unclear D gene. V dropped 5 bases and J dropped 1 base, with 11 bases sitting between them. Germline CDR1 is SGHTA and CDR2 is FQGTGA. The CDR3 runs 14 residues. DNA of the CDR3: TGTGCCAGCAGCCCGTTCGCGGAGAACACTGAAGCTTTCTTT. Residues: CASSPFAENTEAFF.

Written as DNA, the CDR3 is TGTGCCAGCAGCTACCAGGGTTTCCAAGAGACCCAGTACTTC. Its translation is CASSYQGFQETQYF. The rearrangement joins TRBV7-2 to TRBJ2-5; D is possibly TRBD1 (5 bases). The CDR3 length is 14 residues. Germline CDR1 is SGHTA and CDR2 is FQGNSA. The ends were cut back, 4 bases at V and 1 base at J, with 10 bases in the middle.

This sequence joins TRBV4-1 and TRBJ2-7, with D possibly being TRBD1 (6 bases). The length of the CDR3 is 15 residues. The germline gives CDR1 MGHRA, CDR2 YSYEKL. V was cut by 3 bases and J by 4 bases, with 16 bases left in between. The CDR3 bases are TGCGCCAGCAGCCATAACCGGGACACAACTTACGAGCAGTACTTC. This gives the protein CASSHNRDTTYEQYF.

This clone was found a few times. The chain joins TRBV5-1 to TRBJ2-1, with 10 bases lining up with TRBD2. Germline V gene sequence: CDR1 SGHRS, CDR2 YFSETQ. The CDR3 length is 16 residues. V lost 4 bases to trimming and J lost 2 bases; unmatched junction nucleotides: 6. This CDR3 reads CASSLSSGSTYNEQFF. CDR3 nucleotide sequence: TGCGCCAGCAGCCTGTCTAGCGGGAGCACCTACAATGAGCAGTTCTTC. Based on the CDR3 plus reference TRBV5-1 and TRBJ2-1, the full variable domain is KAGVTQTPRYLIKTRGQQVTLSCSPISGHRSVSWYQQTPGQGLQFLFEYFSETQRNKGNFPGRFSGRQFSNSRSEMNVSTLELGDSALYLCASSLSSGSTYNEQFFGPGTRLTVL.

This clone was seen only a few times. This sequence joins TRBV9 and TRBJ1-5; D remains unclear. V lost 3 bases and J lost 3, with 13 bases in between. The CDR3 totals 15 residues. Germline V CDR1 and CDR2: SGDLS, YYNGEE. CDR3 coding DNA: TGTGCCAGCAGCGACCAGGAGGGAATCAATCAGCCCCAGCATTTT. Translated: CASSDQEGINQPQHF.

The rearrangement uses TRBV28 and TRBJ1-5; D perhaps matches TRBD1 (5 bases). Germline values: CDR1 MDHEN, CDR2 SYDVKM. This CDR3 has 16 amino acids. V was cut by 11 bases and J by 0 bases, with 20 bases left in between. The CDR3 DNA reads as TGTGCCGCGATAGCCCCAGGGAAATATAGCAATCAGCCCCAGCATTTT. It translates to CAAIAPGKYSNQPQHF.

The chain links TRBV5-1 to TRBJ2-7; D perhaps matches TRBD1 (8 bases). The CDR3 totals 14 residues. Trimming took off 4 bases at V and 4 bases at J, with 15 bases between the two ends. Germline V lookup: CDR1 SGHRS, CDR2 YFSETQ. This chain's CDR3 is CASSMTGEGYEQYF. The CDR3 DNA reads TGCGCCAGCAGCATGACAGGGGAGGGTTACGAGCAGTACTTC.

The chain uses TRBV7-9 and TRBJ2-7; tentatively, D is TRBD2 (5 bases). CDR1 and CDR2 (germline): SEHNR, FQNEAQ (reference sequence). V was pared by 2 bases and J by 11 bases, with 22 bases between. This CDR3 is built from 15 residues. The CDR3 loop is CASSLRTSAMDEKYF. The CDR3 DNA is TGTGCCAGCAGCTTAAGGACTTCCGCTATGGACGAAAAGTACTTC. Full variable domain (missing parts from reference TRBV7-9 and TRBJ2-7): DTGVSQNPRHKITKRGQNVTFRCDPISEHNRLYWYRQTLGQGPEFLTYFQNEAQLEKSRLLSDRFSAERPKGSFSTLEIQRTEQGDSAMYLCASSLRTSAMDEKYFGPGTRLTVT.

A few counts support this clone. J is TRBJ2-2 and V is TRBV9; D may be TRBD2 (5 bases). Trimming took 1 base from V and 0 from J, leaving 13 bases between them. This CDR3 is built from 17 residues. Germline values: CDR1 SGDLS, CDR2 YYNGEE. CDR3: CASSVLGLSANTGELFF. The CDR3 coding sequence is TGTGCCAGCAGCGTACTCGGACTGAGCGCGAACACCGGGGAGCTGTTTTTT. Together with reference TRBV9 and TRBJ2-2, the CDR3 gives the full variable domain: DSGVTQTPKHLITATGQRVTLRCSPRSGDLSVYWYQQSLDQGLQFLIQYYNGEERAKGNILERFSAQQFPDLHSELNLSSLELGDSALYFCASSVLGLSANTGELFFGEGSRLTVL.

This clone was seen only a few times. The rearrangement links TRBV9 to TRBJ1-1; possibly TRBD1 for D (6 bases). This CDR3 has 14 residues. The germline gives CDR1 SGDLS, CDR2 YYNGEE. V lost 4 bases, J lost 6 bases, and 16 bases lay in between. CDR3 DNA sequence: TGTGCCAGCAGCAAAGGGCCTCCAGGGGCTGAAGCTTTCTTT. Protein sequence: CASSKGPPGAEAFF.

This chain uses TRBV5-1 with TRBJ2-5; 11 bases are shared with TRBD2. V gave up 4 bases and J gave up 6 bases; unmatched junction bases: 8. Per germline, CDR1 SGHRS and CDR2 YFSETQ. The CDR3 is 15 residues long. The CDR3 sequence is CASSLQTSGTKTQYF. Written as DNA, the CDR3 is TGCGCCAGCAGCCTACAGACTAGCGGGACGAAGACCCAGTACTTC.

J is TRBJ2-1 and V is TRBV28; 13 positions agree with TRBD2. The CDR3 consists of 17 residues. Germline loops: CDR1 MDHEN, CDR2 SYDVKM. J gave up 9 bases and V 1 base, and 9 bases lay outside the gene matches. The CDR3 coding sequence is TGTGCCAGCAGTTTATTTCGTGGGACTAGCGGGGATTTTGAGCAGTTCTTC. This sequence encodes CASSLFRGTSGDFEQFF.

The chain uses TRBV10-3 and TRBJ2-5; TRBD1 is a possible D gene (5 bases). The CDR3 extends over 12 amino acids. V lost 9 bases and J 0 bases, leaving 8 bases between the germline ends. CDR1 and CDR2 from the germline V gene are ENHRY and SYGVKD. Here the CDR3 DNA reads TGTGCCATAGGGGCAGACCAAGAGACCCAGTACTTC. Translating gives CAIGADQETQYF.

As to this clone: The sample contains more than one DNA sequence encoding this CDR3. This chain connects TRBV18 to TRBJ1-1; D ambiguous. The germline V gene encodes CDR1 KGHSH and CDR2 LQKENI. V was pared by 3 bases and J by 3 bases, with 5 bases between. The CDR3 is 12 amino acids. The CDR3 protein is CASSPQDTEAFF. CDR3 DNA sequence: TGTGCCAGCTCACCGCAGGACACTGAAGCTTTCTTT.

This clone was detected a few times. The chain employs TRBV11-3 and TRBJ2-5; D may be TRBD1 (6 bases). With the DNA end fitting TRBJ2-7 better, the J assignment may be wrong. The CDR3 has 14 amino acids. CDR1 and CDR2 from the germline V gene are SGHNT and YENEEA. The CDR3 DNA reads TGTGCCAGCAGCTTAGAGGCAGGGGCTGGCGAGCAGTACTTC. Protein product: CASSLEAGAGEQYF.

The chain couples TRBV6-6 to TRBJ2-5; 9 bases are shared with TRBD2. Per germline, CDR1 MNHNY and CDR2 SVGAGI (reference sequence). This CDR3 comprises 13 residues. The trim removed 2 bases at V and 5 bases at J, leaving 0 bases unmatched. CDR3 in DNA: TGTGCCAGCAGTTACGGACTAGCGGAGACCCAGTACTTC. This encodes CASSYGLAETQYF.

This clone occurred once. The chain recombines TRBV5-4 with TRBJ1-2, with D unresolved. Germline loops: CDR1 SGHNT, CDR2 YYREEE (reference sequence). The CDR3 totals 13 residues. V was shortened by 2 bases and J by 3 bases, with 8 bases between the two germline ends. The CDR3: CASSFPPDYGYTF. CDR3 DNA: TGTGCCAGCAGCTTCCCCCCGGACTATGGCTACACCTTC. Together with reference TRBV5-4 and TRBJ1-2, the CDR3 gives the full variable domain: ETGVTQSPTHLIKTRGQQVTLRCSSQSGHNTVSWYQQALGQGPQFIFQYYREEENGRGNFPPRFSGLQFPNYSSELNVNALELDDSALYLCASSFPPDYGYTFGSGTRLTVV.

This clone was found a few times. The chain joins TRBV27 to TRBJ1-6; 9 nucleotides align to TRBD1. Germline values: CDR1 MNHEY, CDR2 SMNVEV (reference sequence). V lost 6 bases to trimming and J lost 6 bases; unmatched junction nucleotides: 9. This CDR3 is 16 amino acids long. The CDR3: CASRLYRGPGNSPLHF. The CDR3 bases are TGTGCCAGCAGACTATACAGGGGGCCGGGTAATTCACCCCTCCACTTT.

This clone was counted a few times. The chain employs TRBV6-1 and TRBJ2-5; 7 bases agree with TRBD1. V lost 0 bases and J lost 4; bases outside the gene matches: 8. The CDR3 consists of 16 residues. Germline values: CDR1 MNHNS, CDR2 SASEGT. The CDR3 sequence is CASSEAIGSGGETQYF. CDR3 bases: TGTGCCAGCAGTGAAGCGATCGGGTCAGGGGGAGAGACCCAGTACTTC.

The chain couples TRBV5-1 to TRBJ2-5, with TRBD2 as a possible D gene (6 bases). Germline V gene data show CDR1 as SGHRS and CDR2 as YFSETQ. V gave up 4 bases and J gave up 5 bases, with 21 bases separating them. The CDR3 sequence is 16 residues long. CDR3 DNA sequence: TGCGCCAGCAGCCTCGCCGGGACTCCGGGTATGGAGACCCAGTACTTC. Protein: CASSLAGTPGMETQYF.

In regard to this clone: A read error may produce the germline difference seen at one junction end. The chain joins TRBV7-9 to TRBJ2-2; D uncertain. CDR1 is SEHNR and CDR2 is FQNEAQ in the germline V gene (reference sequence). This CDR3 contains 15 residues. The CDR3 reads CARSLMAPNTGELFF. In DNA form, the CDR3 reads TGTGCCAGAAGCTTAATGGCTCCGAACACCGGGGAGCTGTTTTTT. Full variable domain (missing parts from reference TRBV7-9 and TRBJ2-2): DTGVSQNPRHKITKRGQNVTFRCDPISEHNRLYWYRQTLGQGPEFLTYFQNEAQLEKSRLLSDRFSAERPKGSFSTLEIQRTEQGDSAMYLCARSLMAPNTGELFFGEGSRLTVL.

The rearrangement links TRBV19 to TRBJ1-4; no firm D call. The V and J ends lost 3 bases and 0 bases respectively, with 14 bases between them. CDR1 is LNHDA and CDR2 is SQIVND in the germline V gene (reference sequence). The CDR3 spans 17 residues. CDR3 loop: CASSMEQNDATNEKLFF. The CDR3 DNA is TGTGCCAGTAGTATGGAACAGAACGACGCAACTAATGAAAAACTGTTTTTT.

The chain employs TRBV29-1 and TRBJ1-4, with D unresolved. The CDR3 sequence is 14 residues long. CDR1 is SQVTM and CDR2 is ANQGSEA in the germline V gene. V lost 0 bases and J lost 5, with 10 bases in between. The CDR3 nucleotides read TGCAGCGTTGAAGATACGAGGATCAATGAAAAACTGTTTTTT. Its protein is CSVEDTRINEKLFF.

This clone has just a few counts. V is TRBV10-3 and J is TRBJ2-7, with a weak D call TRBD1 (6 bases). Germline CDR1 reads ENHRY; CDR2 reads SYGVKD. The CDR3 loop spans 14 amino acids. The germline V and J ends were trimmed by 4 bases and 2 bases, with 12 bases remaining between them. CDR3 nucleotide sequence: TGTGCCATCAGTGGTGGACAGCCCCCCTACGAGCAGTACTTC. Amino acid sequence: CAISGGQPPYEQYF.